This TCR beta chain was retrieved from a study of identical twins. The CDR3 is 16 residues long. In germline, CDR1 is SQVTM, CDR2 ANQGSEA. Trimming removed 0 bases at V and 6 bases at J, with 17 bases between. TCRdb reprocessed the 5' RACE reads via MiXCR and lists one record per CDR3 protein. The sample holds 200,000 to 250,000 distinct CDR3 sequences, 5% to 7% seen once. This clonotype was seen more than once but under ten times. Its target is not known. Overall study findings and caveats: A cross-sectional statistical analysis, not follow-up of the same donors, supported the conclusions.

Healthy Caucasian individuals made up all the donors. A further study also used this sample, focusing on T cells expressing NK-cell markers. That work adds: HCMV seropositivity marked most of the eight sequenced donors; one was seronegative.

Sequencing was done on a sample of CD8+ T cells sorted from blood. This TCR was sampled from a young woman in good health. The J gene is TRBJ2-2, the V gene TRBV29-1, with a weak D call TRBD2 (6 bases). CDR3 amino acids: CSVEESREREAGELFF. The CDR3 DNA follows: TGCAGCGTTGAAGAAAGTCGGGAGAGGGAGGCCGGGGAGCTGTTTTTT.